This record covers a single T cell receptor (beta chain). The data originate from a study of blood T cell repertoires in COVID-19. Looking at the study overall: Acute-phase and convalescent COVID-19 samples originated in the United States, Italy and Spain. PBMCs, B-cell-depleted T cells, or T cells were the source of the cDNA or gDNA that made up the material.

Germline V lookup: CDR1 MNHEY, CDR2 SVGAGI. This CDR3 has 13 amino acids. V gave up 6 bases and J gave up 4 bases, with 10 bases separating them. Original processing methods: Reference gene primer amplification gave nucleated cell count estimates. Repertoires were generated with immunoSEQ multiplex PCR, while TCRdb's copy carries only in-frame clones and drops some. The D gene and trimming were derived from the DNA, and the V and J assignments and clone size from that table. The sample yields 52,000 or so clones, roughly 76% seen once. The rearrangement joins TRBV6-5 to TRBJ2-1; maybe TRBD2 (6 bases). This TCR was recovered from a man aged 45-65 years with active or convalescent COVID-19. The sample consisted of peripheral blood. The CDR3 loop is CASSWAGYNEQFF. The CDR3 DNA is TGTGCCAGCAGCTGGGCGGGATACAATGAGCAGTTCTTC.